This passage covers 10 T cell receptor beta chains from one sample sequenced in a study of graft-versus-host responses after intestinal transplantation. Produced via immunoSEQ multiplex PCR; TCRdb's table is partial and in-frame only. The profile shows about 98,000 clones, 80% to 85% of them singletons. Their cognate antigens are unknown. The sequences come from unstimulated CD8+ T cells sorted from spleen or lymph node cells, collected before intestinal transplant. Receptors were obtained from a human donor who received an intestinal transplant.

The chain uses TRBV6-1 and TRBJ2-7; 13 bases agree with TRBD2. V was clipped by 10 bases and J by 2 bases; unmatched bases: 2. Per germline, CDR1 MNHNS and CDR2 SASEGT. The CDR3 loop spans 13 amino acids. The CDR3, as DNA: TGTGCCACCGGGACTAGCGGGACCTACGAGCAGTACTTC. Residues: CATGTSGTYEQYF.

This chain joins TRBV6-6 and TRBJ2-5; D gene unclear. Trimming took 0 bases from V and 4 from J, leaving 12 bases between them. The CDR3 loop spans 15 amino acids. Germline V gene lookup returns CDR1 MNHNY and CDR2 SVGAGI (reference sequence). Written as DNA, the CDR3 is TGTGCCAGCAGTTACTCGAACTTGGTGGGAGAGACCCAGTACTTC. Protein: CASSYSNLVGETQYF.

This sequence joins TRBV15 and TRBJ2-5; tentative D call: TRBD2 (7 bases). Germline assignment: CDR1 LNHNV and CDR2 YYDKDF (reference sequence). The CDR3 loop spans 15 amino acids. V was trimmed by 4 bases and J by 1 base, leaving 13 bases between them. The CDR3 here is CATSKGEGGQETQYF. The CDR3 coding sequence is TGTGCCACCAGCAAGGGGGAGGGGGGCCAAGAGACCCAGTACTTC.

The V call is TRBV6-1, the J call TRBJ1-4; maybe TRBD1 (6 bases). Germline V gene sequence: CDR1 MNHNS, CDR2 SASEGT. The CDR3 is 12 residues long. Trimming left V 4 bases short and J 8 bases short, with 8 bases between. The CDR3 region has the DNA TGTGCCAGCAGTGTCGACAGGGAAAAACTGTTTTTT. It encodes CASSVDREKLFF.

This clone appeared a single time. The chain has TRBV29-1 and TRBJ1-1, with D perhaps TRBD1 (6 bases). The CDR3 totals 17 residues. Trimming took off 1 base at V and 4 bases at J, with 22 bases between the two ends. Looked up from germline, CDR1 is SQVTM and CDR2 is ANQGSEA. The CDR3 DNA reads TGCAGCGTTGAAGGAGCCTTAAACAGGGACTTGAGCACTGAAGCTTTCTTT. Its protein is CSVEGALNRDLSTEAFF. The entire variable domain, with the rest obtained from reference TRBV29-1 and TRBJ1-1, is as follows: SAVISQKPSRDICQRGTSLTIQCQVDSQVTMMFWYRQQPGQSLTLIATANQGSEATYESGFVIDKFPISRPNLTFSTLTVSNMSPEDSSIYLCSVEGALNRDLSTEAFFGQGTRLTVV.

This clone was recorded once. The rearrangement links TRBV5-1 to TRBJ1-1; TRBD1 matches at 7 bases. After removal of 0 bases from V and 4 bases from J, the junction contained 3 bases not matched to a gene. CDR1 and CDR2 from the germline V gene are SGHRS and YFSETQ. The CDR3 length is 14 residues. CDR3 nucleotide sequence: TGCGCCAGCAGCTTGGAACAGGGGAGCACTGAAGCTTTCTTT. Its protein is CASSLEQGSTEAFF.

A single count supports this clone. The chain uses TRBV9 and TRBJ2-7; 7 nucleotides match TRBD1. CDR3 size: 15 residues. V shed 2 bases and J 3 bases; nucleotides not matched to a gene: 8. CDR1 SGDLS and CDR2 YYNGEE come from the germline V gene. CDR3 bases: TGTGCCAGCAGCGTTGGGTTTGGGACAGTCTACGAGCAGTACTTC. Residues: CASSVGFGTVYEQYF.

The genes are TRBV7-2 and TRBJ2-7; D tentatively reads TRBD1 or TRBD2 (7 bases each). V lost 4 bases and J 3 bases, leaving 16 bases between the germline ends. The CDR3 is made up of 15 amino acids. The germline V gene encodes CDR1 SGHTA and CDR2 FQGNSA. The CDR3 region is CASSSFTGEGYEQYF. CDR3 nucleotides: TGTGCCAGCAGCTCCTTTACAGGGGAGGGCTACGAGCAGTACTTC.

The chain links TRBV13 to TRBJ2-7; 11 bases are shared with TRBD2. CDR1 PRHDT and CDR2 FYEKMQ come from the germline V gene (reference sequence). The CDR3 is 14 residues long. J gave up 4 bases and V 6 bases, and 5 bases lay outside the gene matches. Written as DNA, the CDR3 is TGTGCCAGCAGGTCCACTAGCGGGAGTTACGAGCAGTACTTC. This encodes CASRSTSGSYEQYF.

J is TRBJ1-1 and V is TRBV6-6; no definite D call. Germline loops: CDR1 MNHNY, CDR2 SVGAGI (reference sequence). The CDR3 length is 13 residues. The ends were cut back, 0 bases at V and 0 bases at J, with 2 bases in the middle. The CDR3 DNA is TGTGCCAGCAGTTACTCGATGAACACTGAAGCTTTCTTT. This encodes CASSYSMNTEAFF.